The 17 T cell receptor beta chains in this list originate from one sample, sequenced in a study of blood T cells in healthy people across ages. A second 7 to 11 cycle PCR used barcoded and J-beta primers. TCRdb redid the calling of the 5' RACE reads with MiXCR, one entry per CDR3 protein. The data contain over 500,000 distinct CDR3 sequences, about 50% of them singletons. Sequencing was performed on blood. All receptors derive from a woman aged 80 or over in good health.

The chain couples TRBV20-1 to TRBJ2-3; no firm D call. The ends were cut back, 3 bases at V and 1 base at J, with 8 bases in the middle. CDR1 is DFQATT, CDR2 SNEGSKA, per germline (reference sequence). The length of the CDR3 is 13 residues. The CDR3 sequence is CSASGWGTDTQYF. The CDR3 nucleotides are TGCAGTGCTAGCGGGTGGGGCACAGATACGCAGTATTTT.

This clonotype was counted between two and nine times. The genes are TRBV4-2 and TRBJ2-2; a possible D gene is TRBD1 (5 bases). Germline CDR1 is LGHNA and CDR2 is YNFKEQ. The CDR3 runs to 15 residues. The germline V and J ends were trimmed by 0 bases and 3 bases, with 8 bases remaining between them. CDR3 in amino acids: CASSQDRVYTGELFF. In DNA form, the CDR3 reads TGTGCCAGCAGCCAAGACAGGGTTTACACCGGGGAGCTGTTTTTT.

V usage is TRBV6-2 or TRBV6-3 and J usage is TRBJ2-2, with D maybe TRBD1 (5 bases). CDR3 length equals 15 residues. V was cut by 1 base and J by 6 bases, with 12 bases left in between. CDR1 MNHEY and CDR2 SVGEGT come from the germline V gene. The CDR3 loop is CASSYLSGRAGELFF. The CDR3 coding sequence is TGTGCCAGCAGTTACTTATCAGGGCGAGCCGGGGAGCTGTTTTTT.

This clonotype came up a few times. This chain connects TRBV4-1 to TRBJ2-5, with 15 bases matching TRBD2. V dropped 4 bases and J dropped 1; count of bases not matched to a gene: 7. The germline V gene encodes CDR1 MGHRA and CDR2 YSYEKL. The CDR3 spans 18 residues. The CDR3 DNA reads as TGCGCCAGCAGCCCAGGACTAGCGGGGGGGCAGATCCAAGAGACCCAGTACTTC. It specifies CASSPGLAGGQIQETQYF.

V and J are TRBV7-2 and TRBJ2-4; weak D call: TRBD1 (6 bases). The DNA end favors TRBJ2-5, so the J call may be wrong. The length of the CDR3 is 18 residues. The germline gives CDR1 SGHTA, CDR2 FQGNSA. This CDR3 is CASSSIPTRGLSQETQYF. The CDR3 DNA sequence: TGTGCCAGCAGCTCAATCCCGACCAGGGGCTTATCCCAAGAGACCCAGTACTTC.

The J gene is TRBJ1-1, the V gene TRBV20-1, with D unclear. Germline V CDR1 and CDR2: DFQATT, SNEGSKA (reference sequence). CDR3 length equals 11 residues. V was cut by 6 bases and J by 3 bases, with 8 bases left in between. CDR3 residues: CSAAEDTEAFF. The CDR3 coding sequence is TGCAGTGCAGCGGAGGACACTGAAGCTTTCTTT.

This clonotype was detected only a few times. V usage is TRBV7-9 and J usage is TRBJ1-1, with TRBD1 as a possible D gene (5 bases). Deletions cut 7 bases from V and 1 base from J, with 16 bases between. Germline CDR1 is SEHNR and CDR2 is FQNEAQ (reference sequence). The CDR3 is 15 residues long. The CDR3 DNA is TGTGCCAGCACTCAAATGGGGACCACGAACACTGAAGCTTTCTTT. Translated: CASTQMGTTNTEAFF.

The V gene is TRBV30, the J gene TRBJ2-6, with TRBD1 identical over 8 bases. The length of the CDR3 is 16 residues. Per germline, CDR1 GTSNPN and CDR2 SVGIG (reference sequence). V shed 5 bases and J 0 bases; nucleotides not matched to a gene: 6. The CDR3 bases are TGTGCCTGGCGGACAGGGACTCGCTCTGGGGCCAACGTCCTGACTTTC. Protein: CAWRTGTRSGANVLTF.

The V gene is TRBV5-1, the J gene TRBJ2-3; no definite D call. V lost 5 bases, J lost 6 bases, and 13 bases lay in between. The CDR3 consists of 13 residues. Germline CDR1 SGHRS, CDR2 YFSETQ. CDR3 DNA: TGCGCCAGCAGAAGGGCCACCAGGGATACGCAGTATTTT. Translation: CASRRATRDTQYF.

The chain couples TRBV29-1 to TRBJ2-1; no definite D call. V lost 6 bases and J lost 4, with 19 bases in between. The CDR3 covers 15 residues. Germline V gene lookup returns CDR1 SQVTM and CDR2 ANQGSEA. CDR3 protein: CSVDSPVASYNEQFF. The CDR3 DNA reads TGCAGCGTCGATTCCCCGGTTGCCTCTTACAATGAGCAGTTCTTC.

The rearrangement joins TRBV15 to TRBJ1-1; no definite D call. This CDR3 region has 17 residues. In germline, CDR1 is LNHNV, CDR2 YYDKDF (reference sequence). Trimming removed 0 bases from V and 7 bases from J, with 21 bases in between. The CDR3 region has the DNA TGTGCCACCAGCAGAGATATTGGGGTTAGGGCAGCCCTTGAAGCTTTCTTT. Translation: CATSRDIGVRAALEAFF.

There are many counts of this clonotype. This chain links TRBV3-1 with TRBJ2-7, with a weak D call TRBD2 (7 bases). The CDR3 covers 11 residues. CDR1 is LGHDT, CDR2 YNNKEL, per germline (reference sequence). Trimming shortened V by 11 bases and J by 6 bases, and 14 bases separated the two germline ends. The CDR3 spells CASRGAVEQYF. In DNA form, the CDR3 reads TGTGCCTCCCGGGGGGCCGTCGAGCAGTACTTC.

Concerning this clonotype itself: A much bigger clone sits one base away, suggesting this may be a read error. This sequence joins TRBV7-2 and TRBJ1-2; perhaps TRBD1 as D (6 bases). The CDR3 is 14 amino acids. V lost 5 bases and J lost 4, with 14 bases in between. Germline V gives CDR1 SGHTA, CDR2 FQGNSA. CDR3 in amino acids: CASSPGATGYGYTF. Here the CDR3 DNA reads TGTGCCAGCAGCCCCGGAGCGACAGGCTATGGCTACACCTTC.

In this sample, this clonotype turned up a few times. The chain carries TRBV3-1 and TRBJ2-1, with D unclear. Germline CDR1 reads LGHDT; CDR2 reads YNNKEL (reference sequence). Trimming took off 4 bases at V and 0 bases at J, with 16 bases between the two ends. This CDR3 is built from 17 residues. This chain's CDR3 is CASSLTRRSSSYNEQFF. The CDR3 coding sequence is TGTGCCAGCAGCCTCACCCGGAGATCCAGCTCCTACAATGAGCAGTTCTTC.

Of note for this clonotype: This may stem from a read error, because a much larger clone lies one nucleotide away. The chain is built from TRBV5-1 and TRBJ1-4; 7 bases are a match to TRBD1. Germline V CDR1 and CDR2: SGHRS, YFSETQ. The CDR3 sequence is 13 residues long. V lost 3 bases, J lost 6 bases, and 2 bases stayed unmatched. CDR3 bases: TGCGCCAGCAGCTGGCAGGGGGATGAAAAACTGTTTTTT. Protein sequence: CASSWQGDEKLFF.

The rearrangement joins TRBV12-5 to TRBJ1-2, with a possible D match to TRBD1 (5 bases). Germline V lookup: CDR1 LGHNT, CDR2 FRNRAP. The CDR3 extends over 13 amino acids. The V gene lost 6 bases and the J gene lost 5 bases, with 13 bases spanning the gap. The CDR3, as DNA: TGTGCTAGTGGGCCCGGGCAGGGTTATGGCTACACCTTC. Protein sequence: CASGPGQGYGYTF.

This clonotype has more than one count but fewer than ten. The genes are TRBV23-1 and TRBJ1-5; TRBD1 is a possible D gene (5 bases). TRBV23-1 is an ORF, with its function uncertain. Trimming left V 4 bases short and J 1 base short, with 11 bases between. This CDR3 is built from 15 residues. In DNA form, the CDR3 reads TGCGCCAGCAGTCTGAAGGGGAAGAGCAATCAGCCCCAGCATTTT. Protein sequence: CASSLKGKSNQPQHF.